This T cell receptor beta chain was captured by sequencing in a study of cytomegalovirus exposure and HLA in healthy donors. Study outcomes and limitations: The study reported that TCR beta sequences accurately predicted HLA-A and HLA-B alleles in most subjects.

PCR used 60 Vbeta primers and 13 Jbeta primers. Generated by immunoSEQ multiplex PCR, the TCRdb table keeps only in-frame clones and is missing some. Its listing shows over 100,000 clones. The CDR3 length is 14 residues. Germline assignment: CDR1 SGHRS and CDR2 YFSETQ. V was trimmed by 1 base and J by 5 bases, leaving 12 bases between them. A remark on this clone: Its antigen is undetermined.

The gene calls are TRBV5-1 and TRBJ2-5, with D possibly matching TRBD2 (6 bases). The sample consisted of PBMCs. The clonotype comes from a man aged 30 to 45 in good health and CMV-seronegative. In nucleotides, the CDR3 is TGCGCCAGCAGCTTGTTTCACGGAGGGGAGACCCAGTACTTC. This codes for CASSLFHGGETQYF. Supplemented by reference TRBV5-1 and TRBJ2-5, the full variable domain reads KAGVTQTPRYLIKTRGQQVTLSCSPISGHRSVSWYQQTPGQGLQFLFEYFSETQRNKGNFPGRFSGRQFSNSRSEMNVSTLELGDSALYLCASSLFHGGETQYFGPGTRLLVL.